This T cell receptor (beta chain) was sequenced for a study of cytomegalovirus exposure and HLA in healthy donors. Study results and caveats: The analysis excluded some indistinguishable V segments, including TRBV6-2 and TRBV6-3.

As regards this clone: Antigen: not known.

Germline V gene data show CDR1 as SGHRS and CDR2 as YFSETQ. The V gene end was trimmed by 4 bases and the J gene end by 8 bases; junction bases not matched to a gene: 21. This CDR3 has 19 amino acids. At collection, donors were nominally healthy, but unrecorded immune exposures were probable. The PCR was carried out with 60 Vbeta primers and 13 Jbeta primers. Libraries were prepared by immunoSEQ multiplex PCR; TCRdb keeps only in-frame clonotypes and omits some of them. The sample lists approximately 74,000 clones, roughly 76% occurring once. Input material: PBMCs. The chain has TRBV5-1 and TRBJ2-1; 10 positions match TRBD2. This receptor was identified in a man aged 60 to 69 in good health and CMV-seropositive. CDR3 nucleotides: TGCGCCAGCAGCAGGATCGGTAGCGGGGGGCTGGGTAAAAGCGATGAGCAGTTCTTC. As protein: CASSRIGSGGLGKSDEQFF.